These 23 T cell receptor beta chains came from one sample sequenced in a study of regulatory T cells in long-lasting Graves disease. To make TCR beta libraries, researchers used iRepertoire HTBI primers and Arm-PCR of CDR3 regions. TCRdb itself ran the multiplex PCR reads through MiXCR, one entry per CDR3 protein. The sample carries a few hundred thousand distinct CDR3 sequences, 20% to 25% recorded once. Time point: persistent/refractory GD, antithyroid drugs over 5 years with positive TRAb. PBMC-extracted RNA yielded the TCR library. The specimen was peripheral blood mononuclear cells (PBMCs), collected when the disease was refractory, from a patient treated with antithyroid drugs. The receptors were gathered from a woman between 40 and 50 years old with Graves disease.

This clonotype was seen repeatedly, ten times or more. The gene calls are TRBV28 and TRBJ2-5; TRBD1 matches 7 bases. The CDR3 length is 14 residues. The germline V gene has CDR1 MDHEN and CDR2 SYDVKM. V lost 7 bases to trimming and J lost 4 bases; unmatched junction nucleotides: 9. The CDR3 region has the DNA TGTGCCAGCAACCAGGGGACAGAGGTAGAGACCCAGTACTTC. This gives the protein CASNQGTEVETQYF.

V gene TRBV14 combines with J gene TRBJ2-1; 9 nucleotides match TRBD2. Germline V lookup: CDR1 SGHDN, CDR2 FVKESK. The trim removed 4 bases at V and 5 bases at J, leaving 3 bases unmatched. The CDR3 is 14 residues long. CDR3 sequence reads: CASSLLAGHNEQFF. Here the CDR3 DNA reads TGTGCCAGCAGCCTCCTAGCGGGGCACAATGAGCAGTTCTTC.

This clonotype was detected many times. The V gene is TRBV12-3 or TRBV12-4, the J gene TRBJ1-1, with D possibly being TRBD1 (5 bases). The germline V and J ends were trimmed by 6 bases and 6 bases, with 20 bases remaining between them. CDR3 length: 15 residues. This CDR3 reads CASRLWGGSASEAFF. The CDR3 coding sequence is TGTGCCAGCAGGCTTTGGGGGGGGTCCGCCTCTGAAGCTTTCTTT.

This clonotype was recorded many times. The rearrangement joins TRBV15 to TRBJ2-5; TRBD1 agrees at 7 bases. J lost 4 bases, V lost 9 bases, and 14 bases had no gene match. The CDR3 runs 15 residues. The germline V gene encodes CDR1 LNHNV and CDR2 YYDKDF (reference sequence). CDR3 amino acids: CATTGDRAGRETQYF. Written as DNA, the CDR3 is TGTGCCACGACAGGAGACAGGGCCGGTCGAGAGACCCAGTACTTC.

This clonotype was picked up many times. The chain carries TRBV10-3 and TRBJ2-5; D gene ambiguous. This CDR3 contains 12 residues. With 4 bases removed from V and 5 bases from J, the gap between germline ends came to 8 bases. The V gene's germline CDR1 is ENHRY and CDR2 SYGVKD. CDR3 nucleotide sequence: TGTGCCATCAGTGGACACGGGGAGACCCAGTACTTC. This codes for CAISGHGETQYF.

This clonotype was seen many times. This chain uses TRBV28 with TRBJ2-2; a possible D gene is TRBD1 (6 bases). Germline V lookup: CDR1 MDHEN, CDR2 SYDVKM. The V end lost 3 bases, the J end lost 10 bases, and 12 bases lay between the germline ends. The CDR3 consists of 13 residues. The CDR3 nucleotides read TGTGCCAGCAGTTTTTACAGGGCTCCGGAGCTGTTTTTT. It encodes CASSFYRAPELFF.

Many counts were recorded for this clonotype. The chain combines TRBV28 with TRBJ2-6; 9 bases match TRBD1. V was pared by 6 bases and J by 1 base, with 13 bases of the junction left unmatched. Germline V gives CDR1 MDHEN, CDR2 SYDVKM. This CDR3 region has 19 residues. The CDR3 reads CASRRLTGGLISGANVLTF. Written as DNA, the CDR3 is TGTGCCAGCAGGCGGCTAACAGGGGGCTTAATATCTGGGGCCAACGTCCTGACTTTC.

V gene TRBV5-6 combines with J gene TRBJ1-3, with D unresolved. The germline CDR1 and CDR2 sequences are SGHDT and YYEEEE. The CDR3 consists of 13 residues. V was clipped by 4 bases and J by 1 base, with 6 bases between them. CDR3 DNA: TGTGCCAGCAGCCAGGCATCTGGAAACACCATATATTTT. This sequence encodes CASSQASGNTIYF.

Ten or more counts support this clonotype. The chain recombines TRBV11-2 with TRBJ1-3; D is uncertain. Per the germline V gene, CDR1 is SGHAT and CDR2 is FQNNGV. CDR3 length: 16 residues. With 8 bases removed from V and 0 bases from J, the gap between germline ends came to 17 bases. This CDR3 reads CASRGLKPTSGNTIYF. The CDR3 DNA reads TGTGCCAGCCGCGGCTTAAAGCCGACCTCTGGAAACACCATATATTTT.

The table lists this clonotype with many counts. The CDR3 region is CASSFRQGSGTEAFF. The DNA for the CDR3 is TGTGCCAGCAGCTTCAGACAGGGATCGGGCACTGAAGCTTTCTTT. V is TRBV5-5 and J is TRBJ1-1, with 7 bases matching TRBD1. This CDR3 contains 15 residues. V dropped 2 bases and J dropped 4; count of bases not matched to a gene: 8. Germline CDR1 SGHKS, CDR2 YYEKEE (reference sequence).

This chain uses TRBV7-9 with TRBJ1-2; 8 bases map to TRBD1. The CDR3 runs 18 residues. Germline CDR1 and CDR2: SEHNR and FQNEAQ (reference sequence). The ends lost 0 bases at V and 4 bases at J; junction bases unmatched: 13. In DNA, the CDR3 is TGTGCCAGCAGCTTAGCCCCCGACCCGACAGGGGCGGTCTATGGCTACACCTTC. Its translation is CASSLAPDPTGAVYGYTF.

This clonotype was counted many times. The gene calls are TRBV6-5 and TRBJ2-7; 8 bases fit TRBD2. The CDR3 runs to 15 residues. CDR1 and CDR2 (germline): MNHEY, SVGAGI. Unmatched junction bases numbered 5, after V lost 0 bases and J lost 4 bases. The CDR3 region has the DNA TGTGCCAGCAGTTACTCAGCGGGGGCGCGTTACGAGCAGTACTTC. Amino acid sequence: CASSYSAGARYEQYF.

In this sample, this clonotype turned up a few times. The gene calls are TRBV7-8 and TRBJ2-5, with TRBD2 matching over 14 bases. The V gene's germline CDR1 is SGHVS and CDR2 FQNEAQ. The length of the CDR3 is 20 residues. V dropped 4 bases and J dropped 1; count of bases not matched to a gene: 14. The CDR3 reads CASSSRLAGGPERIQETQYF. The CDR3 DNA reads as TGTGCCAGCAGCTCCCGACTAGCGGGAGGGCCCGAGCGAATCCAAGAGACCCAGTACTTC. The full variable domain, rest sourced from reference TRBV7-8 and TRBJ2-5, is GAGVSQSPRYKVAKRGQDVALRCDPISGHVSLFWYQQALGQGPEFLTYFQNEAQLDKSGLPSDRFFAERPEGSVSTLKIQRTQQEDSAVYLCASSSRLAGGPERIQETQYFGPGTRLLVL.

This clonotype was counted once. The chain couples TRBV28 to TRBJ1-5; TRBD1 matches 9 bases. After removal of 4 bases from V and 2 bases from J, the junction contained 9 bases not matched to a gene. Germline CDR1 reads MDHEN; CDR2 reads SYDVKM. The CDR3 sequence is 17 residues long. CDR3 DNA sequence: TGTGCCAGCAGTTCCCCGGGACAGGGTGGTGGCAATCAGCCCCAGCATTTT. Its protein is CASSSPGQGGGNQPQHF.

This clonotype was seen at least ten times. V usage is TRBV20-1 and J usage is TRBJ1-2; the D is unclear. This CDR3 contains 11 residues. In germline, CDR1 is DFQATT, CDR2 SNEGSKA (reference sequence). V was cut by 2 bases and J by 3 bases, with 4 bases left in between. The CDR3 DNA reads as TGCAGTGCTAGAAGGGACTATGGCTACACCTTC. It codes for CSARRDYGYTF.

The rearrangement joins TRBV5-5 to TRBJ2-5; the D is unclear. From germline, CDR1 is SGHKS and CDR2 YYEKEE (reference sequence). CDR3 size: 11 residues. The ends were cut back, 3 bases at V and 4 bases at J, with 4 bases in the middle. CDR3 in amino acids: CASSWTETQYF. The CDR3 DNA sequence: TGTGCCAGCAGCTGGACAGAGACCCAGTACTTC.

This clonotype was recorded many times. The chain carries TRBV6-5 and TRBJ2-6; the D is unclear. This CDR3 contains 17 residues. V was clipped by 0 bases and J by 0 bases, with 9 bases between them. The V gene's germline CDR1 is MNHEY and CDR2 SVGAGI. CDR3 coding DNA: TGTGCCAGCAGTTACTCCTCACCGAGCTCTGGGGCCAACGTCCTGACTTTC. It translates to CASSYSSPSSGANVLTF.

The chain has TRBV12-3 or TRBV12-4 and TRBJ1-1; D remains unclear. The V gene lost 6 bases and the J gene lost 6 bases, with 23 bases spanning the gap. This CDR3 spans 16 amino acids. Here the CDR3 DNA reads TGTGCCAGCAGCCCCCTGGACCTATCTAGAACGCCTGAAGCTTTCTTT. Amino acids: CASSPLDLSRTPEAFF.

This clonotype has just a few counts. This chain links TRBV13 with TRBJ1-1; tentatively, D is TRBD1 (5 bases). V was trimmed by 0 bases and J by 4 bases, leaving 15 bases between them. Germline CDR1 is PRHDT and CDR2 is FYEKMQ (reference sequence). CDR3 length: 16 amino acids. DNA for the CDR3: TGTGCCAGCAGCTTAGGAGGGACGGCAAGGGGCACTGAAGCTTTCTTT. This encodes CASSLGGTARGTEAFF.

V and J are TRBV29-1 and TRBJ1-2; the D is unclear. Between the trimmed V and J ends, which lost 4 bases and 6 bases, there was a span of 9 bases. Germline CDR1 and CDR2: SQVTM and ANQGSEA. The CDR3 covers 11 residues. CDR3 sequence reads: CSVVGGNGYTF. CDR3 DNA sequence: TGCAGCGTTGTTGGCGGGAATGGCTACACCTTC.

This chain joins TRBV29-1 and TRBJ2-2; no firm D call. Germline V lookup: CDR1 SQVTM, CDR2 ANQGSEA. V was cut by 7 bases and J by 4 bases, with 7 bases left in between. This CDR3 spans 11 amino acids. The CDR3 coding sequence is TGCAGCGCCCCAGTCACCGGGGAGCTGTTTTTT. It codes for CSAPVTGELFF.

This clonotype was observed a handful of times. The chain combines TRBV2 with TRBJ2-7, with D maybe TRBD1 (6 bases). V dropped 6 bases and J dropped 12 bases, with 24 bases sitting between them. The germline gives CDR1 SNHLY, CDR2 FYNNEI. CDR3 length: 14 amino acids. As DNA, the CDR3 is TGTGCCAGCAGCCACTTCCGGGACACGAAATTCTTGTACTTC. Encoded protein: CASSHFRDTKFLYF. The full variable domain, with the rest looked up from reference TRBV2 and TRBJ2-7, is EPEVTQTPSHQVTQMGQEVILRCVPISNHLYFYWYRQILGQKVEFLVSFYNNEISEKSEIFDDQFSVERPDGSNFTLKIRSTKLEDSAMYFCASSHFRDTKFLYFGPGTRLTVT.

The chain has TRBV7-2 and TRBJ1-2, with 10 bases that match TRBD1. CDR1 SGHTA and CDR2 FQGNSA come from the germline V gene. The V segment lost 5 bases and the J segment 5 bases; nucleotides outside the gene matches: 5. CDR3 size: 14 residues. The CDR3 protein is CASSKGQGRYGYTF. For the CDR3, the DNA is TGTGCCAGCAGCAAGGGACAGGGGCGTTATGGCTACACCTTC.